This TCR beta chain was sequenced in a study of cytomegalovirus exposure and HLA in healthy donors. As for the study in general: In terms of ancestry, the Caucasian-associated cluster contained around 79% of the roughly 400 genotyped donors. Study-level results: Association of a missense DCLRE1C variant with TCR beta V- and J-gene trimming was reported in a later analysis. Most of the TCR beta V segments (in an earlier analysis) were productive either about 90% or about 30% of the time.

On this clone itself: Its matching antigen is unknown.

Germline assignment: CDR1 GTSNPN and CDR2 SVGIG (reference sequence). With 2 bases removed from V and 11 bases from J, the gap between germline ends came to 25 bases. The CDR3 loop spans 16 amino acids. Both 60 Vbeta primers and 13 Jbeta primers went into the PCR. TCRdb's copy holds only in-frame clones and misses some; the assay was immunoSEQ multiplex PCR. Here the sample spans about 19,000 clones, roughly four fifths being singletons. This clonotype was sampled from a human donor in good health. The sequencing input was PBMCs. The genes are TRBV30 and TRBJ1-5, with D hard to call. The CDR3 region is CAWSLLSDGVLRAQHF. The CDR3, as DNA: TGTGCCTGGAGTTTACTTTCGGACGGTGTTTTGAGGGCCCAGCATTTT.